This TCR beta chain was captured by sequencing in a study of T cell responses to AZD1222 COVID-19 vaccine. Study observations and caveats: Clonal diversity was possibly underestimated, and the donors were mostly white British, with more females. At study baseline, merely five or six AZD1222 recipients were seropositive. Spike-specific TCR breadth and depth went up after people got two AZD1222 doses.

About this clone itself: Antigen: not known.

Only in-frame clones appear in the TCRdb table, and some are missing; sequencing was by immunoSEQ multiplex PCR. The table has 200,000 or so clones, approximately 91% seen once. The CDR3 totals 14 residues. V was trimmed by 2 bases and J by 3 bases, leaving 10 bases between them. Germline V gene lookup returns CDR1 MNHEY and CDR2 SVGEGT. The starting material was peripheral blood, obtained on day 0 of AZD1222 vaccination. The TCR comes from an adult in good health. V gene TRBV6-2 or TRBV6-3 combines with J gene TRBJ1-1; D gene ambiguous. This chain's CDR3 is CASSYGSLYTEAFF. In nucleotides, the CDR3 is TGTGCCAGCAGTTACGGTTCGCTCTACACTGAAGCTTTCTTT.